In its sample, the clone carrying this T cell receptor (beta chain) was seen once. This specimen comes from a study of T cell changes during pregnancy in multiple sclerosis. The data were produced by immunoSEQ multiplex PCR, yet TCRdb's version contains in-frame clones alone and is incomplete. The profile covers tens of thousands of clones, with approximately 92% appearing a single time and just over 0.55% taken by the ten largest. The CDR3 spans 16 residues. Germline values: CDR1 SGHTS, CDR2 YDEGEE. V was shortened by 4 bases and J by 0 bases, with 17 bases between the two germline ends. J is TRBJ2-7 and V is TRBV5-8; no reliable D call. This receptor was taken from a female donor with multiple sclerosis, enrolled in a pregnancy study. Here the sequenced sample was CD4+ T cells from peripheral blood mononuclear cells, taken after pregnancy. The CDR3 DNA reads TGTGCCAGCAGCCCAAGCGCGGCAAGGTCCTCCTACGAGCAGTACTTC. Translation: CASSPSAARSSYEQYF.